These 11 T cell receptor beta chains originate from one sample sequenced in a study of T cell responses to AZD1222 COVID-19 vaccine. Method: immunoSEQ multiplex PCR; TCRdb's copy keeps in-frame clones and lacks some. Found here are about 150,000 clones, over 80% of them singletons; the top ten hold roughly 9.7%. The specimen was peripheral blood, collected 28 days after the second AZD1222 dose. These receptors all come from an adult who received the AZD1222 COVID-19 vaccine.

The chain joins TRBV27 to TRBJ1-6; a weak D match, TRBD1 (5 bases). This CDR3 region has 17 residues. Looked up from germline, CDR1 is MNHEY and CDR2 is SMNVEV (reference sequence). V was cut by 6 bases and J by 4 bases, with 19 bases left in between. The CDR3 spells CASRSRGGGLYNSPLHF. In nucleotides, the CDR3 is TGTGCCAGCAGATCAAGGGGAGGCGGTCTATATAATTCACCCCTCCACTTT.

DNA of the CDR3: TGTGCCAGCAGTGAATGGGGGGAAGGCTACACCTTC. Its translation is CASSEWGEGYTF. The chain combines TRBV6-1 with TRBJ1-2; D possibly corresponds to TRBD1 (5 bases). Trimming took 2 bases from V and 8 from J, leaving 9 bases between them. This CDR3 contains 12 residues. Per the germline V gene, CDR1 is MNHNS and CDR2 is SASEGT.

V and J are TRBV24-1 and TRBJ1-5, with TRBD1 as a possible D gene (5 bases). The V end lost 5 bases, the J end lost 3 bases, and 13 bases lay between the germline ends. Germline CDR1 is KGHDR and CDR2 is SFDVKD. This CDR3 comprises 15 residues. The chain's CDR3 is CATSGVTGTNQPQHF. The CDR3, as DNA: TGTGCCACCAGTGGAGTAACAGGTACCAATCAGCCCCAGCATTTT.

This sequence joins TRBV28 and TRBJ2-1; 9 positions match TRBD2. Looked up from germline, CDR1 is MDHEN and CDR2 is SYDVKM. V trimming: 8 bases; J trimming: 3 bases; junction bases outside the gene matches: 8. The CDR3 runs 15 residues. This CDR3 is CASFYSGSGYNEQFF. CDR3 DNA sequence: TGTGCCAGCTTTTATAGCGGGAGTGGCTACAATGAGCAGTTCTTC.

The CDR3 loop is CASSQRQGQSPLHF. DNA of the CDR3: TGTGCCAGCAGTCAAAGACAGGGGCAGTCACCCCTCCACTTT. The chain links TRBV2 to TRBJ1-6, with TRBD1 identical over 8 bases. CDR3 size: 14 residues. Trimming cost V 5 bases and J 10 bases; bases outside gene matches: 7. Germline CDR1 SNHLY, CDR2 FYNNEI. Complete variable domain (other parts from reference TRBV2 and TRBJ1-6): EPEVTQTPSHQVTQMGQEVILRCVPISNHLYFYWYRQILGQKVEFLVSFYNNEISEKSEIFDDQFSVERPDGSNFTLKIRSTKLEDSAMYFCASSQRQGQSPLHFGNGTRLTVT.

The genes are TRBV19 and TRBJ2-4; TRBD1 or TRBD2 may be the D gene (5 bases each). Germline V CDR1 and CDR2: LNHDA, SQIVND (reference sequence). Trimming stripped 6 bases from V and 7 bases from J, with 7 bases between. The CDR3 extends over 11 amino acids. The CDR3 region has the DNA TGTGCCAGTAGCAGGGAGAACATTCAGTACTTC. Its protein is CASSRENIQYF.

The chain carries TRBV10-3 and TRBJ1-4; D remains ambiguous. V shed 5 bases and J shed 8 bases, with 12 bases lying between them. In germline, CDR1 is ENHRY, CDR2 SYGVKD. The CDR3 contains 13 residues. CDR3 amino acids: CAISPQRAEKLFF. The CDR3 DNA sequence: TGTGCCATCAGTCCCCAGCGAGCCGAAAAACTGTTTTTT.

The CDR3 protein is CASSPNMAGELFF. The CDR3 nucleotides read TGTGCCAGCAGCCCAAACATGGCCGGGGAGCTGTTTTTT. The chain employs TRBV7-2 and TRBJ2-2; D gene ambiguous. V was cut by 5 bases and J by 6 bases, with 10 bases left in between. The CDR3 consists of 13 residues. The germline gives CDR1 SGHTA, CDR2 FQGNSA.

The V and J genes are TRBV30 and TRBJ1-3, with 8 bases fitting TRBD1. The CDR3 has 15 residues. Germline trimming cut 0 bases from V and 1 base from J; bases unmatched to any gene: 2. Germline V lookup: CDR1 GTSNPN, CDR2 SVGIG (reference sequence). The CDR3 DNA follows: TGTGCCTGGAGTGTACAGGGGGGTTCTGGAAACACCATATATTTT. Translating it yields CAWSVQGGSGNTIYF.

The chain links TRBV28 to TRBJ1-1; no definite D call. Germline loops: CDR1 MDHEN, CDR2 SYDVKM. V dropped 4 bases and J dropped 11 bases, with 20 bases sitting between them. The CDR3 has 14 residues. The CDR3 sequence: CASSSGFSLSLAFF. The DNA for the CDR3 is TGTGCCAGCAGTTCCGGCTTCTCCTTATCTCTCGCTTTCTTT.

The chain employs TRBV4-1 and TRBJ2-1; TRBD1 is a possible D gene (6 bases). Germline assignment: CDR1 MGHRA and CDR2 YSYEKL. V dropped 1 base and J dropped 10 bases, with 11 bases sitting between them. This CDR3 is 13 amino acids long. The CDR3 protein is CASSQGQAREQFF. The CDR3 DNA is TGCGCCAGCAGCCAAGGACAGGCAAGGGAGCAGTTCTTC.